This TCR beta chain was recovered during a study of cytomegalovirus exposure and HLA in healthy donors. Study summary: There were some 120 million unique TCR beta sequences, drawn from 150 million to 200 million T cells, in an earlier analysis.

The PCR contained 60 Vbeta and 13 Jbeta primers. The repertoire was sequenced with immunoSEQ multiplex PCR; TCRdb's copy has only in-frame clones and lacks some. The table has about 150,000 clones, roughly 80% seen once. There are 14 residues in the CDR3. V was pared by 5 bases and J by 2 bases, with 13 bases between. CDR1 is SGHVS and CDR2 is FNYEAQ in the germline V gene. The chain links TRBV7-6 to TRBJ2-7; D might be TRBD1 (5 bases). The source is a middle-aged man in good health and CMV-seropositive. The sample taken for sequencing was PBMCs. DNA of the CDR3: TGTGCCAGCAGCCAGGACGACAGAGCCTACGAGCAGTACTTC. Its translation is CASSQDDRAYEQYF.